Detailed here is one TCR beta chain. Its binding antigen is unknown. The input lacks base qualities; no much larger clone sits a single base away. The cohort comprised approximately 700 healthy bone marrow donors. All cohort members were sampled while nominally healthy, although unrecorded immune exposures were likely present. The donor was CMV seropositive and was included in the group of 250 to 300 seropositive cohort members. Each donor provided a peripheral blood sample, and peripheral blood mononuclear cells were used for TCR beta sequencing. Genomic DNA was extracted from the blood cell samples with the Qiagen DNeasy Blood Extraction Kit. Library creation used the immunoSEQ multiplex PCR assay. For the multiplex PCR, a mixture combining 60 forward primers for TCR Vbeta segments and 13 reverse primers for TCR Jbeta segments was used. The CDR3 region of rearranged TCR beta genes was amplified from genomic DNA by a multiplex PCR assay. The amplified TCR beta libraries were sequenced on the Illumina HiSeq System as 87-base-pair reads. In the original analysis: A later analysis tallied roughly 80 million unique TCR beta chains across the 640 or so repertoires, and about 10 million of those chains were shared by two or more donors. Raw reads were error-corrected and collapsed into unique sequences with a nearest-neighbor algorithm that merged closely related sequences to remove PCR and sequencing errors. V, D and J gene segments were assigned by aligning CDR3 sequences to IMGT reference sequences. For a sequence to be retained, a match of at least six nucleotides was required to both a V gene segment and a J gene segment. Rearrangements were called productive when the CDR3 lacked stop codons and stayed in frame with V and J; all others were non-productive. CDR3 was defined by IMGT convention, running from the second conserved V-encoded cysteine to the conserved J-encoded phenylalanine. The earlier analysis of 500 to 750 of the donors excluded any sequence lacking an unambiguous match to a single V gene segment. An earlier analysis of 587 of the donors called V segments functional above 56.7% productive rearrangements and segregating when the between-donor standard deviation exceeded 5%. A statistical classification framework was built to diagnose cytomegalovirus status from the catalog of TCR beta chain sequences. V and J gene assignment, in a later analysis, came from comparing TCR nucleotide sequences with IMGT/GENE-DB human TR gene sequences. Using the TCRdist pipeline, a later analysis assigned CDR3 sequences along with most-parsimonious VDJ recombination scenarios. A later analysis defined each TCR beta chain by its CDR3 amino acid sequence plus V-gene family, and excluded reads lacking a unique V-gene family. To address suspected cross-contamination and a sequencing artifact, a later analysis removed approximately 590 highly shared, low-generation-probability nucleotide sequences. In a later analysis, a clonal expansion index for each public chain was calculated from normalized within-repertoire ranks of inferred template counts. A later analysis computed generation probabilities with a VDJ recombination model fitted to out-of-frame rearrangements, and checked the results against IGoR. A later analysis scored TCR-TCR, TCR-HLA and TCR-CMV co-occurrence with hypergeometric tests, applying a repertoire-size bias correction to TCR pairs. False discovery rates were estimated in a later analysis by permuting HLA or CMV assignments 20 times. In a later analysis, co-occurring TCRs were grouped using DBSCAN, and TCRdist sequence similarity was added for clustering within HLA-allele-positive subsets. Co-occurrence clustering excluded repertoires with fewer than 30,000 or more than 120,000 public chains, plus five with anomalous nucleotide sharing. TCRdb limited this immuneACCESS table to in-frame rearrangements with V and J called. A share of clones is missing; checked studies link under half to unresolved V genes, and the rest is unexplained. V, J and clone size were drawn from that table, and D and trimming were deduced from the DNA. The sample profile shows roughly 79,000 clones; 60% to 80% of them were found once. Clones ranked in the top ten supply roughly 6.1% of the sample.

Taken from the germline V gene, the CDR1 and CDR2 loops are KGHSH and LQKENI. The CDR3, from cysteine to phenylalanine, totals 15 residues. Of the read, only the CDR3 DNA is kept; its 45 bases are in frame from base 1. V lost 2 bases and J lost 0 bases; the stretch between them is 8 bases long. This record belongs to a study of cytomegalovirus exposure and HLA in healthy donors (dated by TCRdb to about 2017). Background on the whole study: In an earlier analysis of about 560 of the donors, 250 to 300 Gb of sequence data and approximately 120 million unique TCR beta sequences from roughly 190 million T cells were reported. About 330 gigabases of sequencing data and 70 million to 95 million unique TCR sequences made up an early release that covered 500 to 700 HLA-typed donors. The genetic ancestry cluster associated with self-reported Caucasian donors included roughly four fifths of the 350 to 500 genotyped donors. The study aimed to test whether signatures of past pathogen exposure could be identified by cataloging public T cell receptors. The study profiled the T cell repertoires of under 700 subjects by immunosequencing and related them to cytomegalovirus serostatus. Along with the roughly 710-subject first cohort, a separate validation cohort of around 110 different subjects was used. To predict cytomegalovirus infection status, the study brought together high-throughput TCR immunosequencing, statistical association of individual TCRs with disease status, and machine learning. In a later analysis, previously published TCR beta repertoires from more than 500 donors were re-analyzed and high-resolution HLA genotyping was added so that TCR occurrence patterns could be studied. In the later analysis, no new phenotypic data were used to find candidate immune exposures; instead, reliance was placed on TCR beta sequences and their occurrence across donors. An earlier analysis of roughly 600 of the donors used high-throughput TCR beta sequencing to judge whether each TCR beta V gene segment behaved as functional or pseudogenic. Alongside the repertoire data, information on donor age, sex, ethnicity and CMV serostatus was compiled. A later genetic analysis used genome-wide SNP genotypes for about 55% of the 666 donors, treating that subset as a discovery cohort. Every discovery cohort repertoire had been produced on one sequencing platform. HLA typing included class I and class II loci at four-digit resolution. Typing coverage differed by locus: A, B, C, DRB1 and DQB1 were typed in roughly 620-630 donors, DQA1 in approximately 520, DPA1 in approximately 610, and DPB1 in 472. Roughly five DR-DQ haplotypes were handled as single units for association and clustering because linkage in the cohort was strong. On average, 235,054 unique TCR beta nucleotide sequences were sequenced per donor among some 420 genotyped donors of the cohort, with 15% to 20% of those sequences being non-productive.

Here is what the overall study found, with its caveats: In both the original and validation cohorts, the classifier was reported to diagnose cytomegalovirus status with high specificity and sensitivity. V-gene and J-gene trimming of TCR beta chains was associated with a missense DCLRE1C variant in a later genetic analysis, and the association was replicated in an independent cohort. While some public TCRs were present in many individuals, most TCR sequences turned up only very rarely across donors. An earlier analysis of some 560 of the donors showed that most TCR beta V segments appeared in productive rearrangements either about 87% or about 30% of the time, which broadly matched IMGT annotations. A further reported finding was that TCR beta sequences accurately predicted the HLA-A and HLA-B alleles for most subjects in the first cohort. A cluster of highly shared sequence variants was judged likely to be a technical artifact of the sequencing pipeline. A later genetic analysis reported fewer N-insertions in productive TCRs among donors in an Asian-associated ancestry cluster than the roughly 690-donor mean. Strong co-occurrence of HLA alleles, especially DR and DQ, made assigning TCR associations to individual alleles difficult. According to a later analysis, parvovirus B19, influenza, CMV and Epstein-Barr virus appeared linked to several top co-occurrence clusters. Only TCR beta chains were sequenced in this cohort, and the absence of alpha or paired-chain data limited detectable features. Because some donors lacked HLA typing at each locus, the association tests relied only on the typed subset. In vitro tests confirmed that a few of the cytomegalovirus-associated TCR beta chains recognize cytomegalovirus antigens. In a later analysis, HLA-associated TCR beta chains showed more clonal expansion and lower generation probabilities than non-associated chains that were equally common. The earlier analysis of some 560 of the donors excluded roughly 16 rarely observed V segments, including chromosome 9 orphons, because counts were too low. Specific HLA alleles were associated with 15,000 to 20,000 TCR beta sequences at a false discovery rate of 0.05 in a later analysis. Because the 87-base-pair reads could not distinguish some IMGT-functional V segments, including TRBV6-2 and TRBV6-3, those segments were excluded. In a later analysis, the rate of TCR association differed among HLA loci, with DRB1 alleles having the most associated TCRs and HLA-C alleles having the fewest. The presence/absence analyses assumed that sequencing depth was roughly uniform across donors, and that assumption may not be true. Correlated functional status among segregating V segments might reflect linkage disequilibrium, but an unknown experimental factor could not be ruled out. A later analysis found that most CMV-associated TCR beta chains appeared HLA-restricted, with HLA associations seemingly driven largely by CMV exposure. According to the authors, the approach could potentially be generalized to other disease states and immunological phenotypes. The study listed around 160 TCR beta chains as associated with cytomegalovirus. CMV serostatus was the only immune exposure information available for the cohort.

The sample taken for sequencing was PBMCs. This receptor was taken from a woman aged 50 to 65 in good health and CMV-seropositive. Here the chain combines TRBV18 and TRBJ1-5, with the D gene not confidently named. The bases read TGTGCCAGCTCACCAGTTCCTTATAGCAATCAGCCCCAGCATTTT. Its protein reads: CASSPVPYSNQPQHF.